This paragraph reports one TCR beta chain. CDR1 is SGHDN, CDR2 FVKESK, per germline. The CDR3 covers 19 residues. Trimming pared 0 bases from V and 6 bases from J, leaving 26 bases between. Method: immunoSEQ multiplex PCR; TCRdb's copy keeps in-frame clones and lacks some. This table holds fewer than 250,000 clones, roughly 91% found once. The record originates from a study of blood T cell repertoires in COVID-19. Sequenced material: PBMCs or T cells enriched from blood (not recorded which). This sequence joins TRBV14 and TRBJ1-2, with D possibly TRBD1 on 5 matching bases. The sequence came from a man aged 30 to 45 in a cohort exposed to, infected with or recovered from COVID-19 (not recorded which). The CDR3 protein is CASSQDYFQGNQRNHGYTF. The CDR3 DNA reads TGTGCCAGCAGCCAAGATTACTTTCAGGGAAATCAACGAAACCATGGCTACACCTTC.